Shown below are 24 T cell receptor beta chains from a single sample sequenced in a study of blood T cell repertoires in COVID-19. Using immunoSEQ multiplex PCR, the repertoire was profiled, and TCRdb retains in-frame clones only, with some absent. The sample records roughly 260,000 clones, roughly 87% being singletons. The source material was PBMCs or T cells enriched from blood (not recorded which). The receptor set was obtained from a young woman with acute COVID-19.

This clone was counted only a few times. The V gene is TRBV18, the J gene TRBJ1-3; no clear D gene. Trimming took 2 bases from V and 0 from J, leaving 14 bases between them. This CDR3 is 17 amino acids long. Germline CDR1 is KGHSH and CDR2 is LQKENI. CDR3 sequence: CASSPSAALSSGNTIYF. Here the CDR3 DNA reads TGTGCCAGCTCACCAAGTGCCGCCCTAAGCTCTGGAAACACCATATATTTT.

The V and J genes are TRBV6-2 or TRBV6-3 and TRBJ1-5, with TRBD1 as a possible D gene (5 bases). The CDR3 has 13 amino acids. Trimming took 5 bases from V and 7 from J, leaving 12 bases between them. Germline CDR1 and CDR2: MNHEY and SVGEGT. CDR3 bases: TGTGCCAGCAGTGCCAGGGTCATCCAGCCCCAGCATTTT. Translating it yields CASSARVIQPQHF.

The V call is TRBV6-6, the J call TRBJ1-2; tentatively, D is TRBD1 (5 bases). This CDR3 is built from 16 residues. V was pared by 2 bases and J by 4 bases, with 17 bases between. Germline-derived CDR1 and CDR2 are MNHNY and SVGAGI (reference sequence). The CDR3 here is CASSYGKQVLGYGYTF. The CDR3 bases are TGTGCCAGCAGTTACGGAAAACAGGTTTTGGGCTATGGCTACACCTTC.

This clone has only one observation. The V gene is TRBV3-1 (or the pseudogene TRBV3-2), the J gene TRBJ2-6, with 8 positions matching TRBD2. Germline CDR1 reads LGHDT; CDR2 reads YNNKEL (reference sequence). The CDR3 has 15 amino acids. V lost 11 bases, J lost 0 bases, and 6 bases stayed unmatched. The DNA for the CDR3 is TGTGCCGTAGCGGGGACCCACTCTGGGGCCAACGTCCTGACTTTC. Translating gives CAVAGTHSGANVLTF.

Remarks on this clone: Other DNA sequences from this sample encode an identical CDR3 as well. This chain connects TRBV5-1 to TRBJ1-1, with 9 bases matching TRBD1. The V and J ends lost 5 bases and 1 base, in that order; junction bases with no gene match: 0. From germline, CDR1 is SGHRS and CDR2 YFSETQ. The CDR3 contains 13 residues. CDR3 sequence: CASRQGANTEAFF. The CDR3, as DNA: TGCGCCAGCAGACAGGGGGCGAACACTGAAGCTTTCTTT.

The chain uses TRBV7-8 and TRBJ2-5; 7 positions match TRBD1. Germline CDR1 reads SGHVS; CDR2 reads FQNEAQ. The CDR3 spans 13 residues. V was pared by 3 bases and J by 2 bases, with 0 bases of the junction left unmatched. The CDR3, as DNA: TGTGCCAGCAGCTTGGGACAGCAAGAGACCCAGTACTTC. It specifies CASSLGQQETQYF.

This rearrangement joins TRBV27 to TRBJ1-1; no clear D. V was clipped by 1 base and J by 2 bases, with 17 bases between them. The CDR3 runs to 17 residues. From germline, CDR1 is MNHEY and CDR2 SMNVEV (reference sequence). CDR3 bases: TGTGCCAGCAGTTTATTCTCGTGGACTGGGGATAACACTGAAGCTTTCTTT. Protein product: CASSLFSWTGDNTEAFF.

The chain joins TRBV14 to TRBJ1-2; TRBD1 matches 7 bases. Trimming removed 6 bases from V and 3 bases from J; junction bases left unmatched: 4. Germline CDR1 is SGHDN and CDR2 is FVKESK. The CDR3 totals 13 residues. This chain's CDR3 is CASSPDRDYGYTF. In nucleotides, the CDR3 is TGTGCCAGCAGTCCTGACAGGGACTATGGCTACACCTTC.

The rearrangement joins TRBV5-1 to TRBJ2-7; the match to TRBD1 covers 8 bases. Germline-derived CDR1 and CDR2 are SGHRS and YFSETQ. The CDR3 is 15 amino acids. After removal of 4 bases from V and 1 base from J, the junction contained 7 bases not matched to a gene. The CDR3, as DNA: TGCGCCAGCAGCAGAGGACAGGGAACTTCCTACGAGCAGTACTTC. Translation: CASSRGQGTSYEQYF.

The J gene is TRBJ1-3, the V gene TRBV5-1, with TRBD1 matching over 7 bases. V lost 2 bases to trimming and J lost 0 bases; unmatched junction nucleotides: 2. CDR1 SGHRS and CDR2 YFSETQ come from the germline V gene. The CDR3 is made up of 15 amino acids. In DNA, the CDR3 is TGCGCCAGCAGCTTTGGGACAGCCTCTGGAAACACCATATATTTT. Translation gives CASSFGTASGNTIYF.

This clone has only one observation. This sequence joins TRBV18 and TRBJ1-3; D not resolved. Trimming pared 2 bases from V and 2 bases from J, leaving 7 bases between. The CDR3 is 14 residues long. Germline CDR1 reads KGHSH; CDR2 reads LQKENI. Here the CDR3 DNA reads TGTGCCAGCTCACCATGGAGGGCTGGAAACACCATATATTTT. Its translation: CASSPWRAGNTIYF. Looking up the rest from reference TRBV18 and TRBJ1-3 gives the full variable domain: NAGVMQNPRHLVRRRGQEARLRCSPMKGHSHVYWYRQLPEEGLKFMVYLQKENIIDESGMPKERFSAEFPKEGPSILRIQQVVRGDSAAYFCASSPWRAGNTIYFGEGSWLTVV.

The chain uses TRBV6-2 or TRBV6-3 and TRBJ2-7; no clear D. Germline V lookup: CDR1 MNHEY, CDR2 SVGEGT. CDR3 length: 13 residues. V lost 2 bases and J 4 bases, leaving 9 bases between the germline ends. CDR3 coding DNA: TGTGCCAGCAGTTACCAGATCGGGTACGAGCAGTACTTC. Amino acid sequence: CASSYQIGYEQYF.

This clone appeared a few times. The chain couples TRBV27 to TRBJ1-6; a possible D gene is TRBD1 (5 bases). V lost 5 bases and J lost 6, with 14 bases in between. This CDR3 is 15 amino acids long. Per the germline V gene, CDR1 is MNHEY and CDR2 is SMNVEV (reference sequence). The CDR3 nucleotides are TGTGCCAGCAGTCGAGTTGGGGCTCTTAATTCACCCCTCCACTTT. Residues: CASSRVGALNSPLHF.

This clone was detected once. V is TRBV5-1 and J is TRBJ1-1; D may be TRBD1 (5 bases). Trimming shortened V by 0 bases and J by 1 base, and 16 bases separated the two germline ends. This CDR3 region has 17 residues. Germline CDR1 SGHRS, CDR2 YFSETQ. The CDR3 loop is CASSLVGVGAANTEAFF. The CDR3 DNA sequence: TGCGCCAGCAGCTTGGTAGGAGTAGGGGCTGCGAACACTGAAGCTTTCTTT.

As DNA, the CDR3 is TGTGCCAGCAGCTTGGATGGCAGGGACTATGGCTACACCTTC. Translation gives CASSLDGRDYGYTF. The V call is TRBV5-6, the J call TRBJ1-2; D is perhaps TRBD1 (5 bases). V lost 0 bases and J lost 3, with 9 bases in between. This CDR3 has 14 amino acids. Germline CDR1 is SGHDT and CDR2 is YYEEEE.

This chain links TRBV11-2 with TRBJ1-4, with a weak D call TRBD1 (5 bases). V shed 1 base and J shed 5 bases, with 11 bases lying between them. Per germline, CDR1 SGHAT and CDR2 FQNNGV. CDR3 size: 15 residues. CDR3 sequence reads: CASSLVWGKNEKLFF. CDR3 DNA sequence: TGTGCCAGCAGCTTAGTATGGGGCAAAAATGAAAAACTGTTTTTT.

The CDR3 loop is CASSSDRGSGKLFF. In DNA form, the CDR3 reads TGTGCCAGCAGCTCGGACAGGGGGTCGGGAAAACTGTTTTTT. The chain combines TRBV7-9 with TRBJ1-4; TRBD1 aligns across 10 bases. CDR1 and CDR2 from the germline V gene are SEHNR and FQNEAQ (reference sequence). J was trimmed by 10 bases and V by 4 bases; bases with no gene match: 6. The length of the CDR3 is 14 residues.

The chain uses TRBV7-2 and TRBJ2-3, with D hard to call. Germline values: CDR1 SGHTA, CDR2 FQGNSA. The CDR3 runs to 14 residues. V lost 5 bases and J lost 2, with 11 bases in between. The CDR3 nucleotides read TGTGCCAGCAGCCCTTTCTCCCTCACAGATACGCAGTATTTT. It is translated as CASSPFSLTDTQYF.

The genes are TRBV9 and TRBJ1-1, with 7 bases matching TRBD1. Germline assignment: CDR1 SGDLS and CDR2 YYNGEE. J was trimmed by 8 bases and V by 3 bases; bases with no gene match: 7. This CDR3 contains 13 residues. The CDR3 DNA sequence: TGTGCCAGCAGCGCCGAGGGACAGAAAGAAGCTTTCTTT. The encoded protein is CASSAEGQKEAFF.

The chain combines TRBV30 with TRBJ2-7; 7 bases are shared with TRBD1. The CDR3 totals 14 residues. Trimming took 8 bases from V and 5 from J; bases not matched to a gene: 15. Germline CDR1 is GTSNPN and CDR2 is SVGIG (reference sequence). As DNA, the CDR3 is TGTGCCATGGGGGAAGGGGGCACTGGGAACGAGCAGTACTTC. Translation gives CAMGEGGTGNEQYF.

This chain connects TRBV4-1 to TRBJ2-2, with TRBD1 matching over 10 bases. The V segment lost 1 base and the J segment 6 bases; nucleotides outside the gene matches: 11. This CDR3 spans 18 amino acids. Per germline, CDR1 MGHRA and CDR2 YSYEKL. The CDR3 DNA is TGCGCCAGCAGCCAAGCTGGGGGAGGGACAGGGGATGCCGGGGAGCTGTTTTTT. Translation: CASSQAGGGTGDAGELFF.

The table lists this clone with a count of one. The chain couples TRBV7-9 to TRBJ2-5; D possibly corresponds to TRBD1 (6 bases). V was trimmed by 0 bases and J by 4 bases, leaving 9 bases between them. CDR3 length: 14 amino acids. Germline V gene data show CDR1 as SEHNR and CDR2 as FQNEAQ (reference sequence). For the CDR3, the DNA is TGTGCCAGCAGCTTAGCGCCAGGGGTAGAGACCCAGTACTTC. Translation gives CASSLAPGVETQYF.

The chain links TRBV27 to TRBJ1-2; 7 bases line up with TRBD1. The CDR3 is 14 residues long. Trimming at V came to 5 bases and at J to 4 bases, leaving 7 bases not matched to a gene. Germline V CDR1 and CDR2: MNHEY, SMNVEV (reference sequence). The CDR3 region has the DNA TGTGCCAGCAGTCATACGACAGGGACCTATGGCTACACCTTC. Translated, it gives CASSHTTGTYGYTF.

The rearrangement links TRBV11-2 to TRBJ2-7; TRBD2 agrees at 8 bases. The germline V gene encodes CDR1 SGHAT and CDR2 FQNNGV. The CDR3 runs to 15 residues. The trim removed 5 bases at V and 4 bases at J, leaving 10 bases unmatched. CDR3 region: CASSRLAGLMYEQYF. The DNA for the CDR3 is TGTGCCAGCAGCAGATTAGCGGGGTTGATGTACGAGCAGTACTTC.